These T cell receptor beta chains were read from a single sample in a study of CD8 T cells in Susac syndrome. TCRdb passed the immunoSEQ multiplex PCR reads through MiXCR, listing each CDR3 protein once. This sample yields hundreds of thousands of distinct CDR3 sequences, of which 80% to 95% are seen a single time; 0.055% to 0.075% belongs to the top ten. The sample was CD4+ T cells from PBMCs. All receptors come from a human donor with multiple sclerosis. The CDR3 runs from the conserved cysteine through the conserved F or W. Each record gives: D gene, J gene, clone size, V gene, CDR3 protein, CDR3 DNA. D genes are given only for firm matches. Where a row states a size, it is once, few, many or the class of an expanded clone; other rows omit it.

>TRBD1|TRBJ1-2|NA|TRBV20-1
CSSRGNYGYTF
TGCAGTTCCAGGGGGAACTATGGCTACACCTTC
>NA|TRBJ2-5|NA|TRBV28
CASSFGGHQETQYF
TGTGCCAGCAGTTTCGGGGGGCACCAAGAGACCCAGTACTTC
>NA|TRBJ2-7|NA|TRBV5-1
CASSKPDGPREQYF
TGCGCCAGCAGCAAGCCCGACGGGCCGCGCGAGCAGTACTTC
>NA|TRBJ2-2|NA|TRBV29-1
CSAPLGDLNTGELFF
TGCAGCGCCCCCCTCGGGGACCTGAACACCGGGGAGCTGTTTTTT
>NA|TRBJ1-1|NA|TRBV29-1
CSSGNQGGTEAFF
TGCAGCTCCGGTAACCAAGGAGGCACTGAAGCTTTCTTT
>NA|TRBJ1-2|once|TRBV12-5
CASGLEGVTGYGYTF
TGTGCTAGTGGTTTGGAAGGGGTAACGGGGTATGGCTACACCTTC
>TRBD1|TRBJ1-2|NA|TRBV28
CATPTGERGYTF
TGTGCCACTCCGACAGGGGAACGAGGCTACACCTTC
>NA|TRBJ1-2|few|TRBV27
CASSLNGNYGYTF
TGTGCCAGCAGTTTAAACGGGAACTATGGCTACACCTTC
>TRBD1|TRBJ1-2|NA|TRBV6-6
CASSSSQGARLDYTF
TGTGCCAGCAGTTCTTCACAGGGGGCGCGGCTTGACTACACCTTC
>NA|TRBJ2-3|NA|TRBV3-1
CASSQAASTDTQYF
TGTGCCAGCAGCCAAGCAGCTAGCACAGATACGCAGTATTTT
>NA|TRBJ2-3|NA|TRBV5-1
CASSLGHPISTDTQYF
TGCGCCAGCAGCTTGGGACACCCTATTAGCACAGATACGCAGTATTTT
>NA|TRBJ1-2|NA|TRBV18
CASSPLGLGGYTF
TGTGCCAGCTCACCCCTGGGACTTGGGGGCTACACCTTC
>NA|TRBJ2-7|NA|TRBV11-2
CASSLDAGSYEQYF
TGTGCCAGCAGCTTAGATGCAGGCTCCTACGAGCAGTACTTC
>NA|TRBJ2-5|NA|TRBV18
CASSSLREETQYF
TGTGCCAGCTCATCTCTCAGGGAAGAGACCCAGTACTTC
>NA|TRBJ1-1|once|TRBV3-1
CASSQGIKTEAFF
TGTGCCAGCAGCCAGGGTATCAAAACTGAAGCTTTCTTT
>TRBD2|TRBJ2-3|NA|TRBV4-1
CASSQAPPSGLTDTQYF
TGCGCCAGCAGCCAAGCCCCTCCTAGCGGACTTACAGATACGCAGTATTTT
>NA|TRBJ2-5|NA|TRBV27
CASSLLVSETQYF
TGTGCCAGCAGTCTCCTAGTTTCGGAGACCCAGTACTTC
>NA|TRBJ1-3|NA|TRBV6-5
CASIPTAFSGNTIYF
TGTGCCAGCATACCGACTGCGTTCTCTGGAAACACCATATATTTT
>TRBD2|TRBJ2-4|NA|TRBV12-3/TRBV12-4
CASSSGTSGTKNIQYF
TGTGCCAGCAGTTCCGGGACTAGTGGGACCAAAAACATTCAGTACTTC
>NA|TRBJ2-3|NA|TRBV5-4
CASSQEVDIYTDTQYF
TGTGCCAGCAGCCAGGAGGTGGACATTTACACAGATACGCAGTATTTT
>NA|TRBJ1-5|NA|TRBV3-1
CASSQGVNSNQPQHF
TGTGCCAGCAGCCAAGGGGTAAATAGCAATCAGCCCCAGCATTTT
>NA|TRBJ1-2|NA|TRBV6-5
CASSNRYGYTF
TGTGCCAGCAGTAACAGATATGGCTACACCTTC
>NA|TRBJ1-1|NA|TRBV29-1
CSAPNTEAFF
TGCAGCGCCCCGAACACTGAAGCTTTCTTT
>NA|TRBJ1-2|NA|TRBV6-1
CASTLVSSGATNYGYTF
TGTGCCAGCACCCTCGTGAGTTCTGGGGCGACTAACTATGGCTACACCTTC
>NA|TRBJ1-1|NA|TRBV12-3/TRBV12-4
CASSGVQGMNTEAFF
TGTGCCAGCAGTGGGGTCCAGGGAATGAACACTGAAGCTTTCTTT
>NA|TRBJ2-5|NA|TRBV24-1
CATSVISRVGETQYF
TGTGCCACCAGTGTCATCTCACGGGTGGGGGAGACCCAGTACTTC
>NA|TRBJ1-2|NA|TRBV6-2/TRBV6-3
CASSRRESGYTF
TGTGCCAGCAGCCGCAGAGAGAGTGGCTACACCTTC
>TRBD1|TRBJ1-5|once|TRBV12-3/TRBV12-4
CASSGTGSNQPQHF
TGTGCCAGCAGCGGGACAGGTAGCAATCAGCCCCAGCATTTT
>NA|TRBJ1-1|once|TRBV6-5
CASSPERGREAFF
TGTGCCAGCAGCCCAGAACGGGGGCGGGAGGCTTTCTTT
>TRBD2|TRBJ2-3|NA|TRBV7-2
CASSPDLAGSTDTQYF
TGTGCCAGCAGCCCCGACCTAGCGGGTAGTACAGATACGCAGTATTTT
>TRBD1|TRBJ2-7|NA|TRBV9
CASSVGAGTDTYEQYF
TGTGCCAGCAGCGTAGGGGCCGGGACAGATACTTACGAGCAGTACTTC
>TRBD1|TRBJ2-5|NA|TRBV3-1
CASNRQGLRETQYF
TGTGCCAGCAACCGACAGGGCCTCCGTGAGACCCAGTACTTC
>TRBD2|TRBJ2-1|NA|TRBV5-1
CASSLGTSGDEQFF
TGCGCCAGCAGCTTAGGGACTAGCGGAGATGAGCAGTTCTTC
>NA|TRBJ2-1|NA|TRBV7-9
CASSLPFRLGRNEQFF
TGTGCCAGCAGCTTACCGTTCCGTTTAGGGCGGAATGAGCAGTTCTTC
>NA|TRBJ2-6|NA|TRBV21-1
CASSKALTGRVSGANVLTF
TGTGCCAGCAGCAAAGCGCTTACGGGACGGGTCTCTGGGGCCAACGTCCTGACTTTC
>NA|TRBJ1-6|once|TRBV19
CASSIKPLTENYNSPLHF
TGTGCCAGTAGTATAAAACCTTTGACGGAGAACTATAATTCACCCCTCCACTTT
>TRBD1|TRBJ2-3|NA|TRBV30
CAWSIGTGDTDTQYF
TGTGCCTGGAGTATAGGGACAGGAGACACAGATACGCAGTATTTT
>NA|TRBJ1-1|NA|TRBV5-1
CASWGHQNTEAFF
TGCGCCAGTTGGGGACACCAGAACACTGAAGCTTTCTTT
>TRBD1|TRBJ1-6|once|TRBV12-3/TRBV12-4
CASSFYGQGNSPLHF
TGTGCCAGCAGTTTTTACGGACAGGGTAATTCACCCCTCCACTTT
>NA|TRBJ2-1|NA|TRBV5-4
CASSFGLPTYNEQFF
TGTGCCAGCAGCTTTGGCCTTCCCACTTACAATGAGCAGTTCTTC
>NA|TRBJ2-3|NA|TRBV6-5
CASSQQPGTDTQYF
TGTGCCAGCAGCCAGCAACCGGGGACAGATACGCAGTATTTT
>NA|TRBJ1-4|NA|TRBV3-1
CASRRTATNEKLFF
TGTGCCAGCAGGCGGACGGCTACTAATGAAAAACTGTTTTTT
>NA|TRBJ2-1|NA|TRBV5-4
CASSSGGDSSYNEQFF
TGTGCCAGCAGCTCGGGAGGGGACAGCTCCTACAATGAGCAGTTCTTC
>TRBD1|TRBJ1-5|NA|TRBV7-2
CASSSLRDRGAQPQHF
TGTGCCAGCAGCTCACTCCGGGACAGGGGGGCCCAGCCCCAGCATTTT
>NA|TRBJ1-6|NA|TRBV14
CASSQGRASGTSPLHF
TGTGCCAGCAGCCAAGGAAGGGCGTCAGGGACCTCACCCCTCCACTTT
>NA|TRBJ1-1|NA|TRBV10-3
CAIINRDGEAFF
TGTGCCATCATCAATAGGGACGGCGAAGCTTTCTTT
>NA|TRBJ1-2|NA|TRBV5-4
CASSIKGSNYGYTF
TGTGCCAGCAGCATAAAGGGGTCTAACTATGGCTACACCTTC
>TRBD2|TRBJ2-3|once|TRBV29-1
CSALAGASDTQYF
TGCAGCGCCCTAGCGGGAGCTTCAGATACGCAGTATTTT
>TRBD2|TRBJ2-7|NA|TRBV3-1
CASSQAGGGVTEQYF
TGTGCCAGCAGCCAAGCCGGCGGGGGGGTTACCGAGCAGTACTTC
>NA|TRBJ1-1|once|TRBV29-1
CSVYSLITAATSTEAFF
TGCAGCGTTTATTCCCTGATCACCGCTGCGACCTCTACTGAAGCTTTCTTT
>TRBD1|TRBJ2-2|NA|TRBV19
CASSGTGGSAGELFF
TGTGCCAGTAGTGGGACAGGGGGTTCCGCCGGGGAGCTGTTTTTT